This TCR beta chain derives from a study of T-cell memory formation after mild COVID-19. Study details: Most TCR clusters belonged to a single donor. General study findings and limits: A second wave of clones peaked on day 37, and their SARS-CoV-2 specificity went unconfirmed. Later expanders leaned CD4+, whereas clones that contracted between day 15 and 85 were balanced CD4/CD8. Contracting CD8+ clones were enriched in EMRA, CD4+ mainly in CM and EM.

In regard to this clonotype: Its antigen is unknown.

The CDR3 consists of 14 residues. V lost 3 bases and J lost 3, with 13 bases in between. Per germline, CDR1 SGDLS and CDR2 YYNGEE. Using its own MiXCR run on the 5' RACE reads, TCRdb lists one record per CDR3 protein. Of 170,000 or so distinct CDR3 sequences detected, around a fifth appear once; the ten largest clones hold more than 20%. This rearrangement joins TRBV9 to TRBJ2-7; D could derive from TRBD1 or TRBD2 (6 bases each). The clonotype comes from an adult woman who had mild COVID-19 (a few samples of this study predate the infection). Cell type and time point are not known. Sequencing was done on a sample of PBMCs or a T cell subset sorted from them (not recorded which). Here the CDR3 DNA reads TGTGCCAGCAGCGGGAGGGGGAGAGGCTACGAGCAGTACTTC. Protein sequence: CASSGRGRGYEQYF. The whole variable domain, remainder taken from reference TRBV9 and TRBJ2-7, is DSGVTQTPKHLITATGQRVTLRCSPRSGDLSVYWYQQSLDQGLQFLIQYYNGEERAKGNILERFSAQQFPDLHSELNLSSLELGDSALYFCASSGRGRGYEQYFGPGTRLTVT.